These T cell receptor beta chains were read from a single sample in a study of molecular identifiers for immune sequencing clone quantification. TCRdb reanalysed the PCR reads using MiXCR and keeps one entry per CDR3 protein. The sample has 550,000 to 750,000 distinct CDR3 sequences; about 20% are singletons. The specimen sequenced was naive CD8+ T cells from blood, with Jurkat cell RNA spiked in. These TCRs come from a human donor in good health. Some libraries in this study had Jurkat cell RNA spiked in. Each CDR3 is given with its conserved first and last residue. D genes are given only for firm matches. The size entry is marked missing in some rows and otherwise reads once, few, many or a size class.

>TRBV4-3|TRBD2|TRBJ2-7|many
CASSQDSRGDPYEQYF
TGCGCCAGCAGCCAAGATTCACGGGGGGACCCCTACGAGCAGTACTTC
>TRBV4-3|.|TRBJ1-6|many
CASSQDMDSPLHF
TGCGCCAGCAGCCAAGATATGGATTCACCCCTCCACTTT
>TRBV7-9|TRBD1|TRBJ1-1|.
CASSLLQGVNTEAFF
TGTGCCAGCAGCTTACTACAGGGGGTGAACACTGAAGCTTTCTTT
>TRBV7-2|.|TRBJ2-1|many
CASSFPLSGLSYNEQFF
TGTGCCAGCAGCTTCCCACTGAGCGGACTCTCCTACAATGAGCAGTTCTTC
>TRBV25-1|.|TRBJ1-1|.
CASGEIGGVTEAFF
TGTGCCAGCGGTGAGATAGGAGGGGTTACTGAAGCTTTCTTT
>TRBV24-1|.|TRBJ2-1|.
CATSDFDDSHNEQFF
TGTGCCACCAGTGATTTTGATGATTCCCACAATGAGCAGTTCTTC
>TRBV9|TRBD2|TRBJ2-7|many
CASSVKDPAGDPTGSEQYF
TGTGCCAGCAGCGTCAAAGATCCAGCGGGGGACCCTACCGGGAGCGAGCAGTACTTC
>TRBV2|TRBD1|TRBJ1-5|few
CASRTGLQGNNQPQHF
TGTGCCAGCAGAACCGGTCTACAGGGGAACAATCAGCCCCAGCATTTT
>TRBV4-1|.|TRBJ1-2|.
CASSPVGVTYGYTF
TGCGCCAGCAGCCCAGTAGGGGTAACCTATGGCTACACCTTC
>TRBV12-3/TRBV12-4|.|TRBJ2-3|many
CASSLGYF
TGTGCCAGCAGTTTGGGGTATTTT
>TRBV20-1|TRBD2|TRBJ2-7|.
CSASRTSGNGEQYF
TGCAGTGCTAGCCGGACTAGCGGGAACGGAGAGCAGTACTTC
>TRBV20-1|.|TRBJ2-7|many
CSARQGTTYEQYF
TGCAGTGCTAGACAAGGGACAACCTACGAGCAGTACTTC
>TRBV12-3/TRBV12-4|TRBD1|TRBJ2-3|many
CASSAWTGASTDTQYF
TGTGCCAGCAGTGCTTGGACAGGGGCGAGCACAGATACGCAGTATTTT
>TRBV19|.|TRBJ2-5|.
CASSMGGPQETQYF
TGTGCCAGTAGTATGGGGGGGCCGCAAGAGACCCAGTACTTC
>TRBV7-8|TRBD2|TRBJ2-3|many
CASSLVSGGSDTQYF
TGTGCCAGCAGCTTAGTGAGCGGGGGTTCTGATACGCAGTATTTT
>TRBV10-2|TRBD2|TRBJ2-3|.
CASSLPGLAGGPPSTDTQYF
TGCGCCAGCAGTCTACCGGGACTAGCGGGGGGCCCCCCTAGCACAGATACGCAGTATTTT
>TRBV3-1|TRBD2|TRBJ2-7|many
CASSQIAGPGIYEQYF
TGTGCCAGCAGCCAAATAGCGGGGCCCGGTATCTACGAGCAGTACTTC
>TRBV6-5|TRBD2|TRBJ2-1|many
CASSYSTSGEQFF
TGTGCCAGCAGTTACTCGACTAGCGGGGAGCAGTTCTTC
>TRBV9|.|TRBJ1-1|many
CASSVEVSGAGGAFF
TGTGCCAGCAGCGTAGAAGTATCAGGGGCCGGGGGAGCTTTCTTT
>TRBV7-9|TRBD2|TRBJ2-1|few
CASSPTEYWTSGENEQFF
TGTGCCAGCAGCCCGACGGAGTATTGGACTAGCGGGGAGAATGAGCAGTTCTTC
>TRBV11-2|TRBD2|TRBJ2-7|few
CASTQGLALNEQYF
TGTGCCAGCACACAGGGACTAGCGTTGAACGAGCAGTACTTC
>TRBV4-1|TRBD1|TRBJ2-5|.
CASSQVSPTRDRAWQETQYF
TGCGCCAGCAGCCAAGTTAGCCCGACCCGGGACAGAGCGTGGCAAGAGACCCAGTACTTC
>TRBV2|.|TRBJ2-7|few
CANRDPPADEQYF
TGTGCCAACAGAGACCCCCCCGCTGACGAGCAGTACTTC
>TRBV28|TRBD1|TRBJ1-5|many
CASSPTGTGMGQPQHF
TGTGCCAGCAGTCCGACCGGGACAGGGATGGGTCAGCCCCAGCATTTT
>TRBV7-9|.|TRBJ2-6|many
CASSLGYAGANVLTF
TGTGCCAGCAGCTTAGGTTATGCCGGGGCCAACGTCCTGACTTTC
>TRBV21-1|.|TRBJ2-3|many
CASSKRTSCFGTDTQYF
TGTGCCAGCAGCAAAAGAACTAGCTGTTTCGGCACAGATACGCAGTATTTT